The subject of this entry is one T cell receptor beta chain. Its antigen is undetermined. Sequenced by immunoSEQ multiplex PCR; TCRdb stores in-frame clones only, minus some. The table lists 80,000 to 90,000 clones, about 96% of them singletons. The data stem from a study of cytomegalovirus exposure and HLA in healthy donors. Findings of the study overall: A subsequent analysis found that TCR clusters from the first cohort also tended to co-occur in the roughly 120 validation repertoires, with around 94% of cluster scores above 0. Altogether, some 160 TCR beta chains were recorded as cytomegalovirus-associated.

Specimen: PBMCs. The receptor's source is a man aged 18 to 30 in good health and CMV-seronegative.

The CDR3, as DNA: TGCAGCGTTGAAGATATTCCTAGCGGGAGGGCGAACACCGGGGAGCTGTTTTTT. This codes for CSVEDIPSGRANTGELFF. The genes are TRBV29-1 and TRBJ2-2; 12 bases match TRBD2. Germline V gene data show CDR1 as SQVTM and CDR2 as ANQGSEA. The CDR3 runs 18 residues. V shed 0 bases and J 0 bases; nucleotides not matched to a gene: 5.